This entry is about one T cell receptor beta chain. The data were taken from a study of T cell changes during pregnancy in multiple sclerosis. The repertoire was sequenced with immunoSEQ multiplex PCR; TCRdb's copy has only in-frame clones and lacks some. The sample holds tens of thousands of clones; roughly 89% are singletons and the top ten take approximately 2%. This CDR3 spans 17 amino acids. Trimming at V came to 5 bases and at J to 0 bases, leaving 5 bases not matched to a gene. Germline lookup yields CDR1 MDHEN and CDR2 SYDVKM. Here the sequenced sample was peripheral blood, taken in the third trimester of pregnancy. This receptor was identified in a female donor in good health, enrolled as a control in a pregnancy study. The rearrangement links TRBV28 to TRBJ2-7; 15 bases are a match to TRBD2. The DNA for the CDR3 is TGTGCCAGCAGTCCAGGACTAGCGGGAGGGAGCTCCTACGAGCAGTACTTC. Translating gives CASSPGLAGGSSYEQYF.